The 25 T cell receptor beta chains below were found in one sample sequenced in a study of blood T cell repertoires in COVID-19. This table comes from immunoSEQ multiplex PCR, and its TCRdb copy is limited to in-frame clones, with some not included. The table lists around 230,000 clones, roughly 90% of them singletons. The sequencing input was peripheral blood. The receptors stem from a man aged 25 to 40 who had recovered from COVID-19.

The rearrangement links TRBV19 to TRBJ2-2; weak D call: TRBD2 (5 bases). Germline V lookup: CDR1 LNHDA, CDR2 SQIVND (reference sequence). The CDR3 is 15 residues long. Trimming left V 3 bases short and J 7 bases short, with 15 bases between. The CDR3 protein is CASSINAGVSGELFF. The CDR3 DNA follows: TGTGCCAGTAGTATTAATGCCGGGGTGAGCGGGGAGCTGTTTTTT.

V gene TRBV10-2 combines with J gene TRBJ2-2, with unresolved D. CDR1 WSHSY and CDR2 SAAADI come from the germline V gene. Deletions cut 3 bases from V and 2 bases from J, with 7 bases between. The CDR3 has 14 residues. As DNA, the CDR3 is TGCGCCAGCAGTGAAAACAGAAACACCGGGGAGCTGTTTTTT. It is translated as CASSENRNTGELFF.

Of note for this clone: At one boundary the junction diverges from the germline segment, which might be a read error. V and J are TRBV7-2 and TRBJ2-5; 14 nucleotides agree with TRBD2. CDR1 and CDR2 from the germline V gene are SGHTA and FQGNSA. This CDR3 is built from 18 residues. The CDR3 DNA reads TGTGTCAGCAGCCCAACCAGGCGGACTAGCGGGGGGAAAGAGACCCAGTACTTC. This codes for CVSSPTRRTSGGKETQYF. Looking up the rest from reference TRBV7-2 and TRBJ2-5 gives the full variable domain: GAGVSQSPSNKVTEKGKDVELRCDPISGHTALYWYRQSLGQGLEFLIYFQGNSAPDKSGLPSDRFSAERTGGSVSTLTIQRTQQEDSAVYLCVSSPTRRTSGGKETQYFGPGTRLLVL.

The rearrangement links TRBV10-3 to TRBJ1-2; D unresolved. The CDR3 sequence is 12 residues long. Germline CDR1 reads ENHRY; CDR2 reads SYGVKD. Deletions cut 8 bases from V and 8 bases from J, with 15 bases between. The CDR3 nucleotides are TGTGCCATCGTCGAGCCCCCCGGGGGCTACACCTTC. It translates to CAIVEPPGGYTF.

The rearrangement uses TRBV30 and TRBJ2-7; maybe TRBD2 (7 bases). The V gene's germline CDR1 is GTSNPN and CDR2 SVGIG (reference sequence). The CDR3 length is 13 residues. The V and J ends lost 2 bases and 5 bases respectively, with 13 bases between them. The CDR3 DNA is TGTGCCTGGAGTTTCAGGGGAGGGAACGAGCAGTACTTC. Its protein is CAWSFRGGNEQYF.

This sequence joins TRBV7-9 and TRBJ1-5; D perhaps matches TRBD1 (5 bases). The ends were cut back, 1 base at V and 5 bases at J, with 9 bases in the middle. The germline gives CDR1 SEHNR, CDR2 FQNEAQ (reference sequence). This CDR3 region has 14 residues. The CDR3 loop is CASSLGQQHQPQHF. In nucleotides, the CDR3 is TGTGCCAGCAGCTTAGGACAGCAACATCAGCCCCAGCATTTT.

This clone was picked up a small number of times. The gene calls are TRBV9 and TRBJ1-1, with D unresolved. Trimming removed 0 bases from V and 11 bases from J, with 17 bases in between. The germline V gene has CDR1 SGDLS and CDR2 YYNGEE. There are 14 residues in the CDR3. CDR3 region: CASSVVAGKSGAFF. As DNA, the CDR3 is TGTGCCAGCAGCGTAGTGGCGGGAAAATCGGGGGCTTTCTTT.

The table lists this clone with a few counts. The chain recombines TRBV24-1 with TRBJ1-2; D remains unclear. CDR1 KGHDR and CDR2 SFDVKD come from the germline V gene. With 3 bases removed from V and 4 bases from J, the gap between germline ends came to 11 bases. The CDR3 runs to 14 residues. Written as DNA, the CDR3 is TGTGCCACCAGTGATGGTTTTCCGAGCTATGGCTACACCTTC. Its translation: CATSDGFPSYGYTF.

The chain carries TRBV6-1 and TRBJ2-7; tentatively, D is TRBD2 (6 bases). Trimming took off 2 bases at V and 5 bases at J, with 7 bases between the two ends. This CDR3 is built from 12 residues. The germline V gene has CDR1 MNHNS and CDR2 SASEGT. The CDR3, as DNA: TGTGCCAGCAGTGAAAGCGGGCACGAGCAGTACTTC. This gives the protein CASSESGHEQYF.

V and J are TRBV6-1 and TRBJ1-4; D may be TRBD1 (6 bases). The CDR3 runs to 15 residues. CDR1 is MNHNS, CDR2 SASEGT, per germline. V was clipped by 6 bases and J by 4 bases, with 15 bases between them. The CDR3: CASRTSGTSNEKLFF. Written as DNA, the CDR3 is TGTGCCAGCAGAACCTCCGGGACAAGTAATGAAAAACTGTTTTTT.

The J gene is TRBJ2-1, the V gene TRBV11-2, with 10 bases matching TRBD2. J was trimmed by 8 bases and V by 4 bases; bases with no gene match: 8. There are 15 residues in the CDR3. CDR1 is SGHAT, CDR2 FQNNGV, per germline. The CDR3 reads CASSWSSGGGYEQFF. The CDR3 bases are TGTGCCAGCAGCTGGTCTAGCGGGGGTGGGTATGAGCAGTTCTTC. The complete variable domain, with remaining parts taken from reference TRBV11-2 and TRBJ2-1, reads EAGVAQSPRYKIIEKRQSVAFWCNPISGHATLYWYQQILGQGPKLLIQFQNNGVVDDSQLPKDRFSAERLKGVDSTLKIQPAKLEDSAVYLCASSWSSGGGYEQFFGPGTRLTVL.

The rearrangement links TRBV5-4 to TRBJ2-3; TRBD2 matches at 11 bases. The germline V gene has CDR1 SGHNT and CDR2 YYREEE (reference sequence). Trimming took 2 bases from V and 5 from J; bases not matched to a gene: 10. The CDR3 runs 17 residues. CDR3 region: CASSFSGLAGRRDTQYF. The CDR3, as DNA: TGTGCCAGCAGCTTTTCAGGACTAGCGGGCAGGAGAGATACGCAGTATTTT.

V and J are TRBV7-8 and TRBJ2-7, with D possibly being TRBD1 (6 bases). Trimming took 5 bases from V and 4 from J, leaving 12 bases between them. The V gene's germline CDR1 is SGHVS and CDR2 FQNEAQ. The CDR3 covers 13 residues. Here the CDR3 DNA reads TGTGCCAGCAGCGAACAGACAGGTTACGAGCAGTACTTC. Residues: CASSEQTGYEQYF.

The CDR3 loop is CASSNGQERNTIYF. CDR3 DNA sequence: TGTGCCAGCAGCAACGGACAGGAAAGAAACACCATATATTTT. The J gene is TRBJ1-3, the V gene TRBV28, with 7 nucleotides matching TRBD1. The CDR3 consists of 14 residues. Germline CDR1 and CDR2: MDHEN and SYDVKM. Trimming cost V 6 bases and J 5 bases; bases outside gene matches: 7.

The V and J genes are TRBV6-5 and TRBJ2-5, with 9 nucleotides matching TRBD2. This CDR3 comprises 15 residues. The V gene end was trimmed by 5 bases and the J gene end by 1 base; junction bases not matched to a gene: 5. Germline values: CDR1 MNHEY, CDR2 SVGAGI. The CDR3 nucleotides read TGTGCCAGCAGTACCCGACTAGCGGCCCAAGAGACCCAGTACTTC. Protein product: CASSTRLAAQETQYF.

The chain recombines TRBV11-3 with TRBJ2-7, with D perhaps matching TRBD2 (6 bases). Trimming took off 5 bases at V and 5 bases at J, with 13 bases between the two ends. This CDR3 has 13 residues. From germline, CDR1 is SGHNT and CDR2 YENEEA. CDR3 nucleotides: TGTGCCAGCAGCCCGTGGGGCGGGGACGAGCAGTACTTC. Translation gives CASSPWGGDEQYF.

This clone has just one count. The chain couples TRBV10-3 to TRBJ1-3, with 10 bases identical to TRBD1. The J segment lost 4 bases and the V segment lost 6 bases, leaving 12 bases of the junction unmatched. Germline V gives CDR1 ENHRY, CDR2 SYGVKD. The CDR3 runs 17 residues. The CDR3 region has the DNA TGTGCCATCAGGGATAGACAGGGGGCGACCGAAGGAAACACCATATATTTT. Translation: CAIRDRQGATEGNTIYF.

V and J are TRBV6-5 and TRBJ1-1; the D is unclear. The CDR3 runs to 14 residues. V was shortened by 1 base and J by 1 base, with 7 bases between the two germline ends. Germline CDR1 MNHEY, CDR2 SVGAGI. The CDR3 coding sequence is TGTGCCAGCAGTTACTATGAGAAGAACACTGAAGCTTTCTTT. It is translated as CASSYYEKNTEAFF.

This sequence joins TRBV5-1 and TRBJ2-7; maybe TRBD1 (6 bases). The germline V and J ends were trimmed by 3 bases and 3 bases, with 16 bases remaining between them. CDR1 is SGHRS, CDR2 YFSETQ, per germline. The CDR3 loop spans 15 amino acids. CDR3 amino acids: CASSSPRGTLYEQYF. The CDR3 coding sequence is TGCGCCAGCAGCTCACCACGAGGGACACTCTACGAGCAGTACTTC.

The gene calls are TRBV19 and TRBJ2-7, with a tentative D call TRBD1 (5 bases). V was trimmed by 2 bases and J by 3 bases, leaving 11 bases between them. The CDR3 is 14 amino acids. The germline V gene encodes CDR1 LNHDA and CDR2 SQIVND (reference sequence). CDR3 nucleotides: TGTGCCAGTAGTATATCTGCAGGGCTCTACGAGCAGTACTTC. It encodes CASSISAGLYEQYF. Based on the CDR3 plus reference TRBV19 and TRBJ2-7, the full variable domain is DGGITQSPKYLFRKEGQNVTLSCEQNLNHDAMYWYRQDPGQGLRLIYYSQIVNDFQKGDIAEGYSVSREKKESFPLTVTSAQKNPTAFYLCASSISAGLYEQYFGPGTRLTVT.

The chain is built from TRBV6-5 and TRBJ2-7; TRBD1 might be the D (5 bases). Germline CDR1 reads MNHEY; CDR2 reads SVGAGI. The length of the CDR3 is 14 residues. With 3 bases removed from V and 6 bases from J, the gap between germline ends came to 15 bases. CDR3 protein: CASSYSRVTGEQYF. The CDR3 nucleotides are TGTGCCAGCAGTTATAGCAGGGTCACTGGCGAGCAGTACTTC.

The chain joins TRBV11-2 to TRBJ2-1; D call uncertain. Germline V gene data show CDR1 as SGHAT and CDR2 as FQNNGV. Trimming shortened V by 0 bases and J by 5 bases, and 5 bases separated the two germline ends. The CDR3 contains 13 residues. DNA for the CDR3: TGTGCCAGCAGCTTAGATATAGACAATGAGCAGTTCTTC. This translates into CASSLDIDNEQFF.

The chain uses TRBV6-2 or TRBV6-3 and TRBJ1-2; 7 nucleotides align to TRBD1. The CDR3 has 14 amino acids. Germline V gene data show CDR1 as MNHEY and CDR2 as SVGEGT. V lost 2 bases, J lost 4 bases, and 4 bases stayed unmatched. The CDR3: CASSYAGTVYGYTF. CDR3 coding DNA: TGTGCCAGCAGTTACGCCGGGACAGTCTATGGCTACACCTTC.

The genes are TRBV27 and TRBJ1-2; a possible D gene is TRBD1 (6 bases). The V and J ends lost 6 bases and 1 base respectively, with 9 bases between them. Germline assignment: CDR1 MNHEY and CDR2 SMNVEV (reference sequence). This CDR3 is built from 13 residues. CDR3 in DNA: TGTGCCAGCAGCAGGACAGTTAACTATGGCTACACCTTC. Its translation is CASSRTVNYGYTF.

J is TRBJ2-2 and V is TRBV19, with 7 nucleotides matching TRBD1. This CDR3 has 13 amino acids. The V gene end was trimmed by 9 bases and the J gene end by 4 bases; junction bases not matched to a gene: 5. Germline-derived CDR1 and CDR2 are LNHDA and SQIVND (reference sequence). The CDR3 sequence: CASRNRGTGELFF. The CDR3 DNA is TGTGCCAGCAGGAACAGGGGCACCGGGGAGCTGTTTTTT.